The source of this T cell receptor (beta chain) is a study of tissue T cells after allogeneic stem cell transplantation. General study points: Motif-based clustering found tissue-specific repertoire signatures shared across patients, though few clones were shared. The study did not identify alloreactive or antigen-specific tissue TCRs, and some clones might be persisting host cells.

Survey-depth TCRbeta CDR3 sequencing reported V/J genes and productive frequencies. Here immunoSEQ multiplex PCR was the method, and the copy in TCRdb shows in-frame clones only, minus some. The table lists over 8,500 clones, 35% to 55% of them singletons, with about 1.5% in the top ten. Time point indicated: mouse harvest day 7 after allogeneic transplant. Each mouse received 10^7 T-cell-depleted marrow cells plus 10^6 splenic CD5+ T cells by tail vein. Tissues came from B6→BALB/c major-mismatch GVHD mice at day 7 or 14. As to this clone: Its specificity is not known. Germline and genes here are mouse. The CDR3 end is not reached by the read, which stops 1 residue before it; the germline J gene fills it in.

V dropped 3 bases and J dropped 0 bases, with 6 bases sitting between them. This CDR3 has 14 amino acids. Germline V CDR1 and CDR2: SNHLY, FYNGKV (reference sequence). The rearrangement uses TRBV3 and TRBJ1-3; D not certain. The sample was skin. The clonotype originates from a female BALB/c mouse given C57BL/6 T cells with graft-versus-host disease after an allogeneic hematopoietic cell transplant. The covered CDR3 bases are TGTGCCAGCAGCTTTGGCAATTCTGGAAATACGCTCTAT. This encodes CASSFGNSGNTLY. Given in full, the CDR3 is CASSFGNSGNTLYF.